This T cell receptor (beta chain) was obtained from a study of blood T cell repertoires in COVID-19. Overall study: From the United States, Italy and Spain came samples of acute and convalescent COVID-19.

Researchers sorted participants into cohorts using their self-reported clinical history. The study recruited exposed participants who had met a COVID-19 case within 2 weeks before entry. Original handling: Nucleated cell counts were estimated from reference gene primer amplification. Sequencing used immunoSEQ multiplex PCR; TCRdb keeps in-frame clones, though not all of them. Clone size and V and J calls were adopted from that table, with D and trimming inferred from the DNA. Of about 320,000 clones listed, 85% were seen once; the top ten hold approximately 1.9%. This clone was recorded at least ten times. Sequencing was carried out using PBMCs or T cells enriched from blood (not recorded which). This receptor was obtained from a woman in her 30s who had been exposed to COVID-19.

CDR3 sequence: CASSFTGTSGANVLTF. Here the CDR3 DNA reads TGTGCCAGCAGTTTCACAGGTACCTCTGGGGCCAACGTCCTGACTTTC. V is TRBV27 and J is TRBJ2-6; perhaps TRBD1 as D (5 bases). Trimming removed 3 bases at V and 0 bases at J, with 9 bases between. The CDR3 sequence is 16 residues long. Per the germline V gene, CDR1 is MNHEY and CDR2 is SMNVEV (reference sequence). Full variable domain (missing parts from reference TRBV27 and TRBJ2-6): EAQVTQNPRYLITVTGKKLTVTCSQNMNHEYMSWYRQDPGLGLRQIYYSMNVEVTDKGDVPEGYKVSRKEKRNFPLILESPSPNQTSLYFCASSFTGTSGANVLTFGAGSRLTVL.